The 30 T cell receptor beta chains presented below share a single source sample, sequenced in a study of cytomegalovirus exposure and HLA in healthy donors. A multiplex PCR was run with 60 Vbeta primers and 13 Jbeta primers. The table came from immunoSEQ multiplex PCR; TCRdb's copy has only in-frame clones and leaves some out. The repertoire has about 120,000 clones, 17% of them found once; the top ten carry 2.9%. Sequencing was carried out using PBMCs. The origin of the receptors is a female donor in good health and CMV-seropositive.

Only a few counts were recorded for this clone. The chain recombines TRBV2 with TRBJ1-5; 7 bases fit TRBD1. V shed 3 bases and J 5 bases; nucleotides not matched to a gene: 7. Germline V gives CDR1 SNHLY, CDR2 FYNNEI. The CDR3 totals 15 residues. In DNA, the CDR3 is TGTGCCAGCAGTGAGGAGACAGGGCAGTATCAGCCCCAGCATTTT. This sequence encodes CASSEETGQYQPQHF.

This clone was seen more than once but under ten times. This rearrangement joins TRBV30 to TRBJ1-1; D perhaps matches TRBD1 (5 bases). With 4 bases removed from V and 7 bases from J, the gap between germline ends came to 7 bases. The CDR3 spans 10 residues. CDR1 and CDR2 (germline): GTSNPN, SVGIG (reference sequence). The DNA of the CDR3 is TGTGCCTGGATTAGGGGTGAAGCTTTCTTT. Amino acid sequence: CAWIRGEAFF.

The V gene is TRBV28, the J gene TRBJ2-3; 10 bases are shared with TRBD2. Germline CDR1 MDHEN, CDR2 SYDVKM. V shed 2 bases, J shed 0 bases, and the junction held 14 bases outside the gene matches. The CDR3 has 20 residues. DNA for the CDR3: TGTGCCAGCAGTTTAAGTAGTCCAGCGGGAGGGCGATTTAGCACAGATACGCAGTATTTT. Encoded protein: CASSLSSPAGGRFSTDTQYF.

This clone appeared a few times. V gene TRBV5-1 combines with J gene TRBJ2-1, with 7 bases aligning to TRBD1. Germline CDR1 reads SGHRS; CDR2 reads YFSETQ. V gave up 6 bases and J gave up 0 bases; unmatched junction bases: 3. The CDR3 length is 14 residues. CDR3 sequence reads: CASNRQGSYNEQFF. CDR3 sequence (DNA): TGCGCCAGCAATCGACAGGGCTCCTACAATGAGCAGTTCTTC.

The V gene is TRBV5-1, the J gene TRBJ2-1; 10 bases are a match to TRBD2. The V gene's germline CDR1 is SGHRS and CDR2 YFSETQ. The CDR3 runs 16 residues. The V gene end was trimmed by 5 bases and the J gene end by 0 bases; junction bases not matched to a gene: 5. DNA for the CDR3: TGCGCCAGCAGTCCTAGCGGGGGTGGCTCCTACAATGAGCAGTTCTTC. Encoded protein: CASSPSGGGSYNEQFF.

The chain couples TRBV2 to TRBJ2-7; 7 nucleotides line up with TRBD1. Trimming took 6 bases from V and 0 from J; bases not matched to a gene: 5. Per the germline V gene, CDR1 is SNHLY and CDR2 is FYNNEI. This CDR3 comprises 14 residues. CDR3 bases: TGTGCCAGCAGGCCTAGGGGGCACTCCTACGAGCAGTACTTC. It specifies CASRPRGHSYEQYF.

The chain links TRBV29-1 to TRBJ2-6; D unresolved. This CDR3 has 16 residues. The V gene lost 1 base and the J gene lost 0 bases, with 10 bases spanning the gap. Germline CDR1 is SQVTM and CDR2 is ANQGSEA. The CDR3 region has the DNA TGCAGCGTTGAAGGTGCGGAGAACTCTGGGGCCAACGTCCTGACTTTC. Its protein is CSVEGAENSGANVLTF.

This clone was picked up a small number of times. V gene TRBV10-1 combines with J gene TRBJ2-2, with TRBD2 as a possible D gene (7 bases). Trimming left V 6 bases short and J 6 bases short, with 20 bases between. This CDR3 spans 16 amino acids. CDR1 is WNHNN and CDR2 is SYGVQD in the germline V gene (reference sequence). DNA of the CDR3: TGCGCCAGCAGCTTTTTCGGGGGGCCATCTCCCGGGGAGCTGTTTTTT. It is translated as CASSFFGGPSPGELFF.

The V call is TRBV28, the J call TRBJ1-1; D is unclear. Trimming removed 2 bases from V and 9 bases from J, with 13 bases in between. The CDR3 is 13 amino acids. CDR1 and CDR2 (germline): MDHEN, SYDVKM. The CDR3 region is CASSLGTEGKAFF. CDR3 coding DNA: TGTGCCAGCAGTTTAGGAACAGAAGGTAAAGCTTTCTTT.

This clone was observed a few times. This chain joins TRBV4-3 and TRBJ2-3; D not resolved. Trimming took off 0 bases at V and 2 bases at J, with 9 bases between the two ends. The germline V gene has CDR1 LGHNA and CDR2 YSLEER. The CDR3 is 15 residues long. Written as DNA, the CDR3 is TGCGCCAGCAGCCAAGATGCCAGCGTCACAGATACGCAGTATTTT. The encoded protein is CASSQDASVTDTQYF.

This clone was detected only a few times. The V gene is TRBV7-2, the J gene TRBJ2-3; the match to TRBD1 covers 7 bases. Unmatched junction bases numbered 5, after V lost 3 bases and J lost 11 bases. CDR1 and CDR2 (germline): SGHTA, FQGNSA. The CDR3 is 12 residues long. The CDR3 region is CASSFRTGWQYF. The CDR3 DNA follows: TGTGCCAGCAGCTTTAGGACAGGCTGGCAGTATTTT.

This clone was counted a few times. The rearrangement joins TRBV19 to TRBJ2-1, with TRBD2 matching 14 bases. V dropped 3 bases and J dropped 2; count of bases not matched to a gene: 6. CDR3 length: 18 residues. CDR1 and CDR2 from the germline V gene are LNHDA and SQIVND (reference sequence). CDR3 residues: CASSIRRLAGGAYNEQFF. Here the CDR3 DNA reads TGTGCCAGTAGTATCCGGCGACTAGCGGGAGGGGCCTACAATGAGCAGTTCTTC.

This clone was counted between two and nine times. Within the sample, other DNA sequences also encode this same CDR3. CDR3 region: CASSTGGTNTEAFF. Written as DNA, the CDR3 is TGCGCCAGCTCAACAGGGGGAACGAACACTGAAGCTTTCTTT. The chain carries TRBV5-1 and TRBJ1-1, with 8 bases fitting TRBD1. Germline V gene lookup returns CDR1 SGHRS and CDR2 YFSETQ. The CDR3 is 14 residues long. The V and J ends lost 7 bases and 1 base, in that order; junction bases with no gene match: 6.

The CDR3 DNA follows: TGTGCCAGCAGCTTGCTCTCTGTGCCTCGTGGCGGCTACACCTTC. Its translation is CASSLLSVPRGGYTF. The rearrangement uses TRBV5-6 and TRBJ1-2; D gene unclear. The CDR3 runs 15 residues. CDR1 and CDR2 from the germline V gene are SGHDT and YYEEEE. V lost 1 base, J lost 8 bases, and 18 bases lay in between.

CDR3 loop: CASSTRGTGVRETQYF. In DNA form, the CDR3 reads TGCGCCAGCAGCACCCGCGGGACAGGGGTACGAGAGACCCAGTACTTC. The rearrangement uses TRBV4-1 and TRBJ2-5, with 10 nucleotides matching TRBD1. V dropped 5 bases and J dropped 4; count of bases not matched to a gene: 10. The CDR3 runs to 16 residues. The germline gives CDR1 MGHRA, CDR2 YSYEKL.

This CDR3 reads CAWSGTGGKKPQHF. Here the CDR3 DNA reads TGTGCCTGGAGTGGGACAGGGGGCAAGAAGCCCCAGCATTTT. V gene TRBV30 combines with J gene TRBJ1-5, with 11 bases lining up with TRBD1. CDR1 and CDR2 from the germline V gene are GTSNPN and SVGIG (reference sequence). This CDR3 spans 14 amino acids. V lost 1 base and J lost 8; bases outside the gene matches: 4.

This clone has more than one count but fewer than ten. The J gene is TRBJ2-1, the V gene TRBV5-1; 9 bases are shared with TRBD2. The CDR3 length is 16 residues. Germline lookup yields CDR1 SGHRS and CDR2 YFSETQ. With V trimmed by 0 bases and J by 4 bases, 5 bases remained unmatched. CDR3 DNA sequence: TGCGCCAGCAGCTTGGACCCGACTAGCGGTTACAATGAGCAGTTCTTC. Translated: CASSLDPTSGYNEQFF.

The chain recombines TRBV2 with TRBJ1-4, with D tentatively TRBD1 (6 bases). This CDR3 is built from 20 residues. Germline loops: CDR1 SNHLY, CDR2 FYNNEI. Trimming took 4 bases from V and 0 from J, leaving 24 bases between them. DNA for the CDR3: TGTGCCAGCAGTGCAAGACCTACGGGACATTCCTTTGCAACTAATGAAAAACTGTTTTTT. Amino acids: CASSARPTGHSFATNEKLFF.

The chain carries TRBV27 and TRBJ2-1; 7 bases are shared with TRBD2. The germline V gene encodes CDR1 MNHEY and CDR2 SMNVEV (reference sequence). The CDR3 consists of 15 residues. After removal of 2 bases from V and 2 bases from J, the junction contained 3 bases not matched to a gene. This chain's CDR3 is CASSLLAVTYNEQFF. The CDR3 coding sequence is TGTGCCAGCAGTTTACTAGCGGTAACCTACAATGAGCAGTTCTTC.

This clone was seen a few times. The rearrangement joins TRBV30 to TRBJ2-3; D is unresolved. Between the trimmed V and J ends, which lost 4 bases and 3 bases, there was a span of 5 bases. Germline CDR1 and CDR2: GTSNPN and SVGIG (reference sequence). The CDR3 is 11 amino acids. CDR3 DNA: TGTGCCTGGAAGACAACAGATACGCAGTATTTT. Residues: CAWKTTDTQYF.

This clone occurred a few times. Here the CDR3 DNA reads TGCGCCAGCAGCCCCGGGATGGATACGCAGTATTTT. Translating it yields CASSPGMDTQYF. V is TRBV4-1 and J is TRBJ2-3; D might be TRBD2 (5 bases). Germline V lookup: CDR1 MGHRA, CDR2 YSYEKL. V was clipped by 4 bases and J by 6 bases, with 8 bases between them. This CDR3 has 12 amino acids.

CDR3 protein: CASSPSRAGYTNEKLFF. In DNA form, the CDR3 reads TGCGCCAGCAGCCCATCCCGGGCGGGTTACACTAATGAAAAACTGTTTTTT. The V call is TRBV5-1, the J call TRBJ1-4; unclear D gene. The CDR3 loop spans 17 amino acids. Trimming removed 4 bases at V and 2 bases at J, with 18 bases between. Germline CDR1 SGHRS, CDR2 YFSETQ.

The DNA of the CDR3 is TGTGCCAGCAGTTTAGCGGGACAGGAATACTACGAGCAGTACTTC. Protein product: CASSLAGQEYYEQYF. The V gene is TRBV28, the J gene TRBJ2-7; TRBD1 matches 8 bases. V was clipped by 2 bases and J by 3 bases; unmatched bases: 6. The CDR3 covers 15 residues. Germline lookup yields CDR1 MDHEN and CDR2 SYDVKM.

V usage is TRBV14 and J usage is TRBJ2-1; 7 positions agree with TRBD2. Per the germline V gene, CDR1 is SGHDN and CDR2 is FVKESK. V trimming: 1 base; J trimming: 4 bases; junction bases outside the gene matches: 4. The CDR3 length is 15 residues. The CDR3 region has the DNA TGTGCCAGCAGCCAAGTTGGGGGACTATACAATGAGCAGTTCTTC. It yields the protein CASSQVGGLYNEQFF.

This clone occurred a few times. Other DNA sequences of this sample code for an identical CDR3. This chain uses TRBV5-6 with TRBJ2-7; D gene uncertain. Deletions cut 4 bases from V and 3 bases from J, with 5 bases between. This CDR3 spans 11 amino acids. CDR1 is SGHDT, CDR2 YYEEEE, per germline. CDR3 DNA: TGTGCCAGCAGCAGCTACTACGAGCAGTACTTC. Encoded protein: CASSSYYEQYF.

This sequence joins TRBV4-3 and TRBJ2-5; 11 bases align to TRBD2. V shed 1 base, J shed 2 bases, and the junction held 6 bases outside the gene matches. This CDR3 is built from 17 residues. The germline V gene has CDR1 LGHNA and CDR2 YSLEER. CDR3 sequence: CASSQGLAGGIQETQYF. The CDR3 coding sequence is TGCGCCAGCAGCCAAGGGCTAGCGGGGGGCATACAAGAGACCCAGTACTTC.

This clone was seen more than once but under ten times. The gene calls are TRBV6-5 and TRBJ2-7; the D gene is possibly TRBD2 (6 bases). V was clipped by 5 bases and J by 7 bases, with 18 bases between them. This CDR3 region has 14 residues. Per germline, CDR1 MNHEY and CDR2 SVGAGI. The CDR3: CASSEQVLGREQYF. CDR3 nucleotide sequence: TGTGCCAGCAGTGAACAGGTGCTGGGGAGGGAGCAGTACTTC.

Remarks on this clone: This likely comes from a read error, as the CDR3 has no conserved phenylalanine or tryptophan at its end. The DNA is left out, because the CDR3 cannot be placed on it with certainty; the CDR3 is given as TCRdb lists it. The chain carries TRBV5-3 and TRBJ1-4; the table's D call, TRBD1, has no DNA check behind it. TRBV5-3 is annotated as an ORF whose role is uncertain. The CDR3 adds up to 11 amino acids, both ends counted. This CDR3 is CARSSTSGDLS.

This clone has just a few counts. The chain has TRBV19 and TRBJ1-5; D not certain. V was cut by 7 bases and J by 2 bases, with 12 bases left in between. CDR1 and CDR2 (germline): LNHDA, SQIVND (reference sequence). The CDR3 has 14 residues. CDR3 DNA: TGTGCCAGTACTCAGACTTCGGGCAATCAGCCCCAGCATTTT. This translates into CASTQTSGNQPQHF.

This clone appeared a few times. This chain links TRBV5-1 with TRBJ1-2; 12 bases are a match to TRBD1. The V and J ends lost 4 bases and 4 bases, in that order; junction bases with no gene match: 11. Germline loops: CDR1 SGHRS, CDR2 YFSETQ. The CDR3 has 17 residues. CDR3 nucleotide sequence: TGCGCCAGCAGCACGGGACAGGGGGCCTATTATGGCTATGGCTACACCTTC. Translated, it gives CASSTGQGAYYGYGYTF.